This T cell receptor (beta chain) was sequenced during a study of blood T cell repertoires in COVID-19. Study in general: T cells, B-cell-depleted T cells, or PBMCs supplied cDNA or gDNA.

Trimming removed 4 bases from V and 10 bases from J; junction bases left unmatched: 7. Germline V lookup: CDR1 LNHDA, CDR2 SQIVND (reference sequence). CDR3 length: 15 amino acids. Per the original methods: Amplification from reference gene primers served as the basis for estimated nucleated cell counts. Assay used: immunoSEQ multiplex PCR; TCRdb lists only in-frame clones, some missing. V, J and clone size are taken as reported in that table, and D and trimming were inferred from the DNA itself. The sample holds approximately 200,000 clones, around 91% seen once. A few counts support this clone. Clinical history as reported by participants underpinned cohort assignment.

The chain employs TRBV19 and TRBJ2-1; 13 positions match TRBD2. Sequencing was carried out using PBMCs or T cells enriched from blood (not recorded which). The TCR was taken from a young woman in a cohort exposed to, infected with or recovered from COVID-19 (not recorded which). In nucleotides, the CDR3 is TGTGCCAGTAGTACGCTACTAGCGGGAGGGAGGGAGCAGTTCTTC. This codes for CASSTLLAGGREQFF.